The present TCR beta chain was sequenced within a study of cytomegalovirus exposure and HLA in healthy donors. Study findings and constraints: In a later analysis, several top co-occurrence clusters appeared linked to parvovirus B19, influenza, CMV and Epstein-Barr virus.

PCR employed 60 Vbeta and 13 Jbeta primers. The repertoire was sequenced with immunoSEQ multiplex PCR; TCRdb's copy has only in-frame clones and lacks some. The repertoire holds 95,000 to 150,000 clones, about 80% seen once, with 8.8% in the top ten. A note on this clone: Its antigen remains unknown.

In germline, CDR1 is SGHRS, CDR2 YFSETQ. With V trimmed by 3 bases and J by 5 bases, 6 bases remained unmatched. The CDR3 sequence is 14 residues long. Sequenced sample: PBMCs. V and J are TRBV5-1 and TRBJ2-7; 9 nucleotides agree with TRBD1. This clonotype was obtained from a female donor in good health and CMV-seropositive. The CDR3 here is CASSSSRDRDEQYF. The CDR3 coding sequence is TGCGCCAGCAGCTCGTCCCGGGACAGGGACGAGCAGTACTTC.